This TCR beta chain appears in the sequencing data of a study of graft-versus-host responses after intestinal transplantation. Each mixed lymphocyte reaction held approximately 200,000 CFSE-labeled responders and approximately 200,000 irradiated violet-dye-labeled stimulators. The reaction was completed, and proliferating CFSE-low CD3+CD4+ and CD3+CD8+ responders were then sorted. The germline V gene encodes CDR1 SGHRS and CDR2 YFSETQ. The CDR3 is 15 amino acids. Trimming shortened V by 4 bases and J by 0 bases, and 11 bases separated the two germline ends. Study-level results: In recipient marrow, GvH clones were found, and some appeared first in ileum or blood. Elevated graft-versus-host to host-versus-graft clonal ratios in allografts were recorded for patients with graft-donor T cell macrochimerism.

Only in-frame clones appear in the TCRdb table, and some are missing; sequencing was by immunoSEQ multiplex PCR. The sample holds roughly 10,000 clones, 36% seen once. By share, this clone ranks as medium-sized. The V and J genes are TRBV5-1 and TRBJ1-3; tentatively, D is TRBD1 (6 bases). The TCR sequence derives from a human patient who received an intestinal transplant. The sequences come from alloreactive CD8+ T cells from a mixed lymphocyte reaction culture, collected before intestinal transplant. Subset noted: CFSE-low proliferating T cells sorted from roughly 6-day pre-transplant mixed lymphocyte reaction (GvH or HvG direction). DNA for the CDR3: TGCGCCAGCAGCCCCGGACAGTCCTCTGGAAACACCATATATTTT. Translated: CASSPGQSSGNTIYF.